These 27 T cell receptor beta chains were all obtained from the same sample, sequenced in a study of T cell responses to AZD1222 COVID-19 vaccine. The table came from immunoSEQ multiplex PCR; TCRdb's copy has only in-frame clones and leaves some out. The profile shows some 170,000 clones, approximately 91% of them singletons. The sequencing used peripheral blood, collected on day 0 of AZD1222 vaccination. These receptor sequences come from an adult in good health.

The chain employs TRBV6-5 and TRBJ1-1, with D perhaps TRBD1 (6 bases). This CDR3 spans 15 amino acids. The germline gives CDR1 MNHEY, CDR2 SVGAGI. V was trimmed by 6 bases and J by 1 base, leaving 15 bases between them. CDR3 in amino acids: CASSRTGTQNTEAFF. In nucleotides, the CDR3 is TGTGCCAGCAGCCGAACCGGGACACAGAACACTGAAGCTTTCTTT.

The chain combines TRBV27 with TRBJ1-3, with TRBD1 as a possible D gene (5 bases). Per germline, CDR1 MNHEY and CDR2 SMNVEV (reference sequence). The CDR3 loop spans 15 amino acids. V lost 5 bases and J lost 0, with 11 bases in between. CDR3 sequence reads: CASSIAGNSGNTIYF. CDR3 nucleotides: TGTGCCAGCAGTATCGCAGGGAACTCTGGAAACACCATATATTTT.

This chain joins TRBV6-4 and TRBJ2-3; a possible D gene is TRBD2 (6 bases). The CDR3 length is 13 residues. V lost 2 bases to trimming and J lost 6 bases, with 9 bases between them. Germline loops: CDR1 MRHNA, CDR2 SNTAGT. CDR3 coding DNA: TGTGCCAGCAGTGACCAAGGAGGGGATACGCAGTATTTT. Amino acid sequence: CASSDQGGDTQYF.

This chain uses TRBV6-5 with TRBJ1-6; TRBD1 agrees at 8 bases. Germline lookup yields CDR1 MNHEY and CDR2 SVGAGI. After removal of 10 bases from V and 7 bases from J, the junction contained 9 bases not matched to a gene. The CDR3 spans 14 residues. The CDR3 region is CATQGAGGNSPLHF. In DNA form, the CDR3 reads TGTGCCACCCAGGGGGCCGGAGGGAATTCACCCCTCCACTTT.

J is TRBJ1-2 and V is TRBV24-1; D is possibly TRBD1 (5 bases). There are 15 residues in the CDR3. CDR1 is KGHDR, CDR2 SFDVKD, per germline. Trimming took off 9 bases at V and 8 bases at J, with 24 bases between the two ends. In DNA, the CDR3 is TGTGCCACCCGAGACGGCGGGGCGGGGGTGTCGGGCTACACCTTC. Its protein product is CATRDGGAGVSGYTF.

This clone turned up a few times. This rearrangement joins TRBV6-1 to TRBJ1-5; D might be TRBD1 (5 bases). The CDR3 is 16 residues long. Trimming stripped 1 base from V and 1 base from J, with 11 bases between. Looked up from germline, CDR1 is MNHNS and CDR2 is SASEGT. CDR3 coding DNA: TGTGCCAGCAGTGAAGGCCAGGGTAGGAGCAATCAGCCCCAGCATTTT. It specifies CASSEGQGRSNQPQHF.

This clone was found once. This sequence joins TRBV27 and TRBJ2-5; D is undetermined. Trimming left V 5 bases short and J 6 bases short, with 19 bases between. This CDR3 is built from 15 residues. Germline CDR1 is MNHEY and CDR2 is SMNVEV (reference sequence). CDR3: CASSPEAPLIQTQYF. CDR3 nucleotides: TGTGCCAGCAGTCCCGAGGCTCCCCTAATCCAGACCCAGTACTTC.

This chain connects TRBV28 to TRBJ1-5; D gene ambiguous. The V end was cut by 3 bases, the J end by 0 bases, with 3 bases between. Germline V lookup: CDR1 MDHEN, CDR2 SYDVKM. This CDR3 is 13 amino acids long. CDR3 protein: CASSLGSNQPQHF. The DNA of the CDR3 is TGTGCCAGCAGTTTGGGTAGCAATCAGCCCCAGCATTTT.

A few counts support this clone. The V and J genes are TRBV10-1 and TRBJ2-1; 10 bases match TRBD1. J lost 4 bases, V lost 6 bases, and 3 bases had no gene match. The CDR3 extends over 14 amino acids. The germline V gene encodes CDR1 WNHNN and CDR2 SYGVQD (reference sequence). This chain's CDR3 is CASSGTGDYNEQFF. The CDR3 DNA follows: TGCGCCAGCAGCGGGACAGGGGATTACAATGAGCAGTTCTTC.

This clone was seen more than once but under ten times. This chain connects TRBV30 to TRBJ1-1; D perhaps matches TRBD1 (5 bases). The CDR3 totals 16 residues. V gave up 3 bases and J gave up 0 bases, with 17 bases separating them. Germline V lookup: CDR1 GTSNPN, CDR2 SVGIG (reference sequence). This CDR3 is CAWSGASLSLNTEAFF. CDR3 nucleotides: TGTGCCTGGAGCGGGGCCAGCCTTAGTTTGAACACTGAAGCTTTCTTT.

This clone was seen a handful of times. The rearrangement uses TRBV2 and TRBJ2-3, with 12 positions matching TRBD1. Germline trimming cut 6 bases from V and 5 bases from J; bases unmatched to any gene: 3. This CDR3 spans 14 amino acids. Germline CDR1 reads SNHLY; CDR2 reads FYNNEI. The CDR3 is CASRGTGGRDTQYF. The CDR3 nucleotides read TGTGCCAGCAGGGGGACAGGGGGCAGAGATACGCAGTATTTT.

This clone showed up just once. Here the CDR3 DNA reads TGTGCCAGCAGCGTAGGCAGGGGAATGAATAATTCACCCCTCCACTTT. Amino acid sequence: CASSVGRGMNNSPLHF. The chain joins TRBV9 to TRBJ1-6; tentative D call: TRBD1 (6 bases). The CDR3 runs 16 residues. Germline values: CDR1 SGDLS, CDR2 YYNGEE. V lost 0 bases to trimming and J lost 5 bases, with 12 bases between them.

This clone appeared a single time. The genes are TRBV18 and TRBJ1-1; D is possibly TRBD1 (6 bases). This CDR3 comprises 13 residues. Germline V gene data show CDR1 as KGHSH and CDR2 as LQKENI. The V end was cut by 2 bases, the J end by 11 bases, with 15 bases between. This chain's CDR3 is CASSPGGQGGAFF. The DNA of the CDR3 is TGTGCCAGCTCACCAGGGGGGCAAGGGGGTGCTTTCTTT.

This clone was seen more than once but under ten times. This chain connects TRBV6-2 or TRBV6-3 to TRBJ1-5; D perhaps matches TRBD1 (5 bases). The V and J ends lost 0 bases and 3 bases respectively, with 9 bases between them. Germline V gene lookup returns CDR1 MNHEY and CDR2 SVGEGT. CDR3 length: 15 amino acids. The CDR3 region is CASSYSDTYNQPQHF. The CDR3 DNA is TGTGCCAGCAGTTACTCGGACACCTACAATCAGCCCCAGCATTTT.

This clone occurred a few times. The V gene is TRBV5-1, the J gene TRBJ2-2; D remains unclear. The germline CDR1 and CDR2 sequences are SGHRS and YFSETQ. Trimming removed 4 bases at V and 4 bases at J, with 11 bases between. CDR3 length: 14 amino acids. CDR3 amino acids: CASSHEGVTGELFF. The DNA for the CDR3 is TGCGCCAGCAGCCACGAAGGAGTCACCGGGGAGCTGTTTTTT.

The gene calls are TRBV3-1 (or the pseudogene TRBV3-2) and TRBJ2-2; TRBD1 matches at 8 bases. Germline V gene lookup returns CDR1 LGHDT and CDR2 YNNKEL (reference sequence). The CDR3 consists of 13 residues. The J segment lost 3 bases and the V segment lost 8 bases, leaving 2 bases of the junction unmatched. The DNA for the CDR3 is TGTGCCAGCTCGACAGGGGACACCGGGGAGCTGTTTTTT. Translated, it gives CASSTGDTGELFF.

V is TRBV3-1 (or the pseudogene TRBV3-2) and J is TRBJ2-2, with D perhaps matching TRBD1 or TRBD2 (5 bases each). The CDR3 loop spans 14 amino acids. Germline V lookup: CDR1 LGHDT, CDR2 YNNKEL (reference sequence). V lost 8 bases to trimming and J lost 5 bases, with 15 bases between them. CDR3 in DNA: TGTGCCAGCCGTGGGGGAGCGCATACCGGGGAGCTGTTTTTT. Translating gives CASRGGAHTGELFF.

The V gene is TRBV11-2, the J gene TRBJ2-7; the D gene could be TRBD1 or TRBD2 (7 bases each). Trimming took off 5 bases at V and 4 bases at J, with 15 bases between the two ends. There are 14 residues in the CDR3. The germline V gene has CDR1 SGHAT and CDR2 FQNNGV. The CDR3 DNA sequence: TGTGCCAGCAGCCACAGGGGAGGGGCTTACGAGCAGTACGTC. Residues: CASSHRGGAYEQYV.

V is TRBV28 and J is TRBJ1-3, with a tentative D call TRBD1 (5 bases). Germline V lookup: CDR1 MDHEN, CDR2 SYDVKM. There are 14 residues in the CDR3. V lost 3 bases and J lost 4, with 10 bases in between. This chain's CDR3 is CASSFGGTGNTIYF. The CDR3 DNA follows: TGTGCCAGCAGTTTTGGGGGAACGGGAAACACCATATATTTT.

The chain combines TRBV3-1 (or the pseudogene TRBV3-2) with TRBJ1-2; no clear D. The V end lost 9 bases, the J end lost 8 bases, and 16 bases lay between the germline ends. The germline V gene encodes CDR1 LGHDT and CDR2 YNNKEL (reference sequence). The CDR3 is made up of 12 amino acids. The CDR3 region has the DNA TGTGCCAGTTTCGCGGGCGCCGGGGGCTACACCTTC. Translating it yields CASFAGAGGYTF.

The table lists this clone with a few counts. The genes are TRBV7-2 and TRBJ1-1; D is ambiguous. V lost 1 base to trimming and J lost 0 bases, with 9 bases between them. Per the germline V gene, CDR1 is SGHTA and CDR2 is FQGNSA. The CDR3 extends over 15 amino acids. The CDR3: CASSLVADLNTEAFF. The CDR3 DNA reads as TGTGCCAGCAGCTTAGTAGCAGATTTGAACACTGAAGCTTTCTTT.

V and J are TRBV7-2 and TRBJ2-1; maybe TRBD2 (6 bases). V dropped 1 base and J dropped 7 bases, with 17 bases sitting between them. Per the germline V gene, CDR1 is SGHTA and CDR2 is FQGNSA. The length of the CDR3 is 16 residues. CDR3 protein: CASSLESASVGNEQFF. The CDR3 DNA follows: TGTGCCAGCAGCTTAGAATCGGCTAGCGTAGGGAATGAGCAGTTCTTC.

This sequence joins TRBV6-4 and TRBJ2-2; tentatively, D is TRBD2 (5 bases). This CDR3 has 14 residues. V lost 2 bases and J lost 1, with 5 bases in between. CDR1 is MRHNA and CDR2 is SNTAGT in the germline V gene. CDR3: CASSDEGNTGELFF. The CDR3 DNA reads TGTGCCAGCAGTGACGAGGGGAACACCGGGGAGCTGTTTTTT.

The rearrangement uses TRBV6-1 and TRBJ2-2; D perhaps matches TRBD2 (5 bases). Trimming took 3 bases from V and 7 from J, leaving 9 bases between them. Per germline, CDR1 MNHNS and CDR2 SASEGT. This CDR3 contains 13 residues. The CDR3 DNA reads TGTGCCAGCAGTGATCGGGGTTACGGGGAGCTGTTTTTT. It is translated as CASSDRGYGELFF.

The CDR3 reads CASGFSNEQFF. The CDR3, as DNA: TGTGCCAGCGGGTTCAGCAATGAGCAGTTCTTC. The chain recombines TRBV6-6 with TRBJ2-1; the D is unclear. From germline, CDR1 is MNHNY and CDR2 SVGAGI (reference sequence). The CDR3 loop spans 11 amino acids. Trimming took 8 bases from V and 6 from J, leaving 8 bases between them.

The chain links TRBV10-3 to TRBJ1-1; D is unresolved. V lost 3 bases and J 1 base, leaving 6 bases between the germline ends. The length of the CDR3 is 13 residues. In germline, CDR1 is ENHRY, CDR2 SYGVKD. Here the CDR3 reads CAISDKGNTEAFF. CDR3 bases: TGTGCCATCAGTGACAAGGGGAACACTGAAGCTTTCTTT.

V and J are TRBV10-2 and TRBJ1-5, with D possibly matching TRBD1 (6 bases). This CDR3 is 13 amino acids long. Germline CDR1 is WSHSY and CDR2 is SAAADI. With 7 bases removed from V and 2 bases from J, the gap between germline ends came to 9 bases. CDR3 DNA sequence: TGCGCCAGCACCGACAGGCGCAATCAGCCCCAGCATTTT. Translating gives CASTDRRNQPQHF.